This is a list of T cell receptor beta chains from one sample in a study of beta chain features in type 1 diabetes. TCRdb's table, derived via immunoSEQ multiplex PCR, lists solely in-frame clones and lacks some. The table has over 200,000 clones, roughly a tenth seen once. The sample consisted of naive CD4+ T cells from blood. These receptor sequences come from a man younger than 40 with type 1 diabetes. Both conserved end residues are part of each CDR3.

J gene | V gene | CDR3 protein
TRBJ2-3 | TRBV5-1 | CASSLGQVTDTQYF
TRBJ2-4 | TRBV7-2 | CASTSGGNIQYF
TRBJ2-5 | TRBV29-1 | CSGLAGGKETQYF
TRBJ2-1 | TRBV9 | CASSTEDRVWNEQFF
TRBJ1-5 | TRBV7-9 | CASSISGESNQPQHF
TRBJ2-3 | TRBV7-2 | CASSLGSPQYF
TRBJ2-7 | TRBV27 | CASSLGGQGPYEQYF
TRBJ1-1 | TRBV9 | CASSVEGRSNTEAFF
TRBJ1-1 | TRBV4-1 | CASSGRQWELVGGTEAFF
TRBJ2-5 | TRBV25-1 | CASSARDQETQYF
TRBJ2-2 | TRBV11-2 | CASSHRGLAGGLNTGELFF
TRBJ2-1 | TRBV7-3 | CASSLGPGQGNEQFF
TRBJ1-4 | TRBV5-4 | CASSWGEGTGNEKLFF
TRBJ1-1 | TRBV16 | CASSPQAGAAFF
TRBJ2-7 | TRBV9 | CASSVEGQGSTYEQYF
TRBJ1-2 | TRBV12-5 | CASGFTGIPYGYTF
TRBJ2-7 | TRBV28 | CASSFRVYEQYF
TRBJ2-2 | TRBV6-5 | CASSSPTRGRGELFF
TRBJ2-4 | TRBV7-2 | CASSRVPSGKNIQYF
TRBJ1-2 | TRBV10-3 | CAISERAGDGYTF
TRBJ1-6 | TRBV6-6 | CASSFRFNSPLHF
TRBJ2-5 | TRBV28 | CASSSQVEQYF
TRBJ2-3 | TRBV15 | CATRGLRNTDTQYF
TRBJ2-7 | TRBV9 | CASSVAGGEAYEQYF
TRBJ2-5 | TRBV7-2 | CASSSDTYLTQYF
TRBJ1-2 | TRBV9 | CASSSLTGDPYGYTF
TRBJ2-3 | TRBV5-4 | CASSLALAGGSTDTQYF
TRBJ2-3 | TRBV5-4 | CASSLVSGGANTQYF
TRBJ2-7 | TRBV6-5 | CASRRQQGTTYEQYF
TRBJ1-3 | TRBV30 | CAWSRQGFAGNTIYF
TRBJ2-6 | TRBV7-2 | CASSFRVSGANVLTF
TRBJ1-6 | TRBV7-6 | CASSFRQSDNSPLHF
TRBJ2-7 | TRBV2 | CASSVSGTPSYEQYF
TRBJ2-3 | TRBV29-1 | CSVDGLLGPDTQYF
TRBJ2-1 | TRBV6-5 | CASSLGGEQFF
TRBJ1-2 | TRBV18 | CASSPLTGKYAGYTF
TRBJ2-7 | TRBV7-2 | CASSLQGAAGGNEQYF
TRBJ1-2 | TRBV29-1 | CSVDVLGWGAENGYTF
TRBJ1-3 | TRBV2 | CASSGGGRGNTIYF
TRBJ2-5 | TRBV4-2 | CASSQDSGERETQYF
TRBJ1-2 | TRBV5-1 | CASSLVGGELGYTF
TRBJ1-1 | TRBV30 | CAWRPTGGATEAFF
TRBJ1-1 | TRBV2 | CASRGQGNTEAFF
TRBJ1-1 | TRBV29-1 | CSGGQGAEVGTEAFF
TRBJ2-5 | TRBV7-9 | CASSLLRVETQYF
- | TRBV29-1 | CSVAAGSGEQYF